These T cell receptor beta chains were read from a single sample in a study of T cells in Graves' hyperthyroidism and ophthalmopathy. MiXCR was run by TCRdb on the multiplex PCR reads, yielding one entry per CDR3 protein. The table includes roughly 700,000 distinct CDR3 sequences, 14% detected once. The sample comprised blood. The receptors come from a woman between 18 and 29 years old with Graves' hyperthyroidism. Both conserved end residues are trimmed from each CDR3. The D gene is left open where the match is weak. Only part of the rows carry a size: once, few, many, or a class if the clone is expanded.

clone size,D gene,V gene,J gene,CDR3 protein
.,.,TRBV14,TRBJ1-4,ASSQGVADEKLF
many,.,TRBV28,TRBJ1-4,ASRQGGTNEKLF
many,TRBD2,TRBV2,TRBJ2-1,ASRERTSGKQEQF
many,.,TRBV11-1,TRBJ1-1,ASSLTRGATEAF
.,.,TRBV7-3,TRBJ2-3,ASSPSGLTSTDTQY
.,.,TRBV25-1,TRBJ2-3,ASSEFAAWTRGSSLTDTQY
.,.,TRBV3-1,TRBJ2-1,ASSQGPREF
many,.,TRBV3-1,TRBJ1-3,ASSQHSGNTIY
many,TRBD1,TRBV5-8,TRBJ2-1,ASSPVRGQVDFYNEQF
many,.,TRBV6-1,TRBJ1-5,ASTLGVQYSNQPQH
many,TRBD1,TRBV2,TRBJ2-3,ASSQQGASDTQY
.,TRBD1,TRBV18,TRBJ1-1,ASSLFEGALTEAF
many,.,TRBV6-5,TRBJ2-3,ASSYAAGEDTQY
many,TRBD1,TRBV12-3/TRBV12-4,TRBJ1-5,ASSLAQFQGDQPQH
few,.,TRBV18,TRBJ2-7,ASSPPWRNEQY
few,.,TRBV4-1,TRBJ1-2,ASSQVTLYGYT
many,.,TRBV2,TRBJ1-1,ASRMDFMNTEAF
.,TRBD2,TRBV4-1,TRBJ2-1,ASSHLAVQF
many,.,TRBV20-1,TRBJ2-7,SARQPDSWNYEQY
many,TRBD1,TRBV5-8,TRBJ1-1,ASSRTGEIAEAF
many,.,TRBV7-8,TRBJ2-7,ASSLDSGDEQY
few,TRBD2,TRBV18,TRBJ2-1,ASAQGSGDLYNEQF
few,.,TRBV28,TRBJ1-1,ASRQRGKAF
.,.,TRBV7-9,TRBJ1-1,AIRGKEGEAF
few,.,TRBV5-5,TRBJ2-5,ASSLQGRRKTQY
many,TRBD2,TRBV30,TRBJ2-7,AWRLAGGGEQY
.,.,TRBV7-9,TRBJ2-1,ASSLQAGFGMDEQF
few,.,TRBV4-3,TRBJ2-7,ASSQRIARTLGYEQY
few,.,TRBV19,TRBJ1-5,AGSKSSNQPQH
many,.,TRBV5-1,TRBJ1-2,ASSLDGGYGYT